This TCR beta chain came from a study of T cell repertoires in cytomegalovirus infection (dated by TCRdb to between 2019 and 2020). At the level of the whole study: Donor HLA type was relevant to the analysis, as public TCR beta signatures indicated carriage of CMV infection together with the matching HLA type. Study-level results and caveats: Cumulative frequency of public TCR beta family members discriminated carriers of CMV infection plus the relevant HLA type in this cohort and an independent approximately 400-donor cohort. The ex vivo response was dominated by HLA-C-restricted CMV-specific TCR beta clonotypes, which also provided the single most frequent clonotype in two of eight donors.

The data were produced on an Illumina HiSeq 1500. In TCRdb, the public reads were trimmed at Q25 with fastp and aligned with MiXCR, with productive beta chains retained. Rows are unified per CDR3 protein, each entry keeping the most common DNA and genes. For this sample the table gives hundreds of thousands of distinct CDR3 sequences, of which roughly 15% were detected only once. The ten most abundant clones make up 12% of the sample. This clonotype has ten or more counts. What antigen it recognizes has not been identified. No base quality information exists; no much larger clone differs at one position. Deletion took 4 bases off V and 2 bases off J, with a span of 11 bases between the germline ends. Including the terminal cysteine and phenylalanine, the CDR3 comprises 14 residues. The kept DNA is CDR3 alone, 42 bases in frame from the first base.

The sequence was collected from a human donor in good health (CMV status not recorded). Some clones in this sample may be carry-over from other donors' samples. Here the chain combines TRBV12-3 or TRBV12-4 and TRBJ1-1; confidence is insufficient to name the D gene. Sequencing was carried out using PBMCs. The DNA is as follows: TGTGCCAGCAGTTATTTCGCAGGAAACACTGAAGCTTTCTTT. Its protein reads: CASSYFAGNTEAFF.